The clone carrying this T cell receptor (beta chain) was counted between two and nine times. UMIs and a universal primer site were added when TCR cDNA was made by 5'RACE template switching. TCRdb recomputed calls from the 5' RACE reads with MiXCR, one row per CDR3 protein. The repertoire holds 550,000 to 750,000 distinct CDR3 sequences, with approximately 15% as singletons. These data come from a study of T cells after yellow fever vaccination. The V and J ends lost 6 bases and 7 bases, in that order; junction bases with no gene match: 10. CDR1 and CDR2 (germline): DFQATT, SNEGSKA (reference sequence). The CDR3 consists of 14 residues.

J is TRBJ1-4 and V is TRBV20-1; 8 nucleotides line up with TRBD1. Sequenced material: PBMCs, taken on the day of the yellow fever booster vaccination. This clonotype was sampled from a man aged 25-45 years who received the YFV17D yellow fever vaccine. The CDR3 spells CSAIQTGAPEKLFF. The CDR3 DNA is TGCAGTGCGATTCAGACAGGGGCGCCTGAAAAACTGTTTTTT.